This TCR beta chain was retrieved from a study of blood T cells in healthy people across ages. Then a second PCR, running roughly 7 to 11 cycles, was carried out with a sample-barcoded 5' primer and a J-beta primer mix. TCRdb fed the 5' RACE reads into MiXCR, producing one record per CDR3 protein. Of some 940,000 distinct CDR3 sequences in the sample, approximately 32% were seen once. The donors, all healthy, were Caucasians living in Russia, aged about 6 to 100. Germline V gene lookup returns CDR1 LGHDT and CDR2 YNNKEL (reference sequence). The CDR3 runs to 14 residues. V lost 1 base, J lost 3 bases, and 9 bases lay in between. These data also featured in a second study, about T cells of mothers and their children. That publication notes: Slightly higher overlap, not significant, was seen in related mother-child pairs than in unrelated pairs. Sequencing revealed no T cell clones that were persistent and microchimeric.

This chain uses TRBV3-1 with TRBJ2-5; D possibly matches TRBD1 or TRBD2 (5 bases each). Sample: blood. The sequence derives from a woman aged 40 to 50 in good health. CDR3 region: CASSQAGAEETQYF. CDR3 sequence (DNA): TGTGCCAGCAGCCAAGCCGGGGCCGAAGAGACCCAGTACTTC.